The present T cell receptor beta chain was sequenced within a study of blood T cell repertoires in COVID-19. Background on the study: T cells, B-cell-depleted T cells, or PBMCs supplied cDNA or gDNA.

The authors' processing: Using reference gene primer amplification, nucleated cell counts were estimated. TCRdb's copy holds only in-frame clones and misses some; the assay was immunoSEQ multiplex PCR. The DNA gave D and trimming, while V, J and clone size come from that table. The table records about 370,000 clones, roughly 86% of them present only once. This CDR3 is built from 13 residues. Germline-derived CDR1 and CDR2 are LNHDA and SQIVND (reference sequence). Regarding this clone: One end of the junction is discordant with germline, which a read error may explain.

The sequence was collected from a woman in her 30s with COVID-19, enrolled during active disease. The sequencing input was peripheral blood. The rearrangement joins TRBV19 to TRBJ2-7; possibly TRBD1 for D (5 bases). This chain's CDR3 is CASSTRVNSEQYF. The CDR3 DNA reads as TGCGCCAGTAGTACCAGGGTCAATTCCGAGCAGTACTTC.